The 15 T cell receptor beta chains below come from one sample, sequenced in a study of spatial heterogeneity in lung cancer (dated by TCRdb to between 2018 and 2021). Reading the label with the study, this specimen's time point is: sample taken at primary tumor resection. For TCR sequencing, whole RNA was extracted from tumor and nontumor lung tissue, or from cryopreserved PBMC samples, and no cell sorting was done. Receptor libraries were prepared by 5' RACE. These reads were obtained on a NextSeq 500. TCRdb took the public reads, trimmed them with fastp at Q25, ran MiXCR for clone calling and kept in-frame beta chains. Each record represents a unique CDR3 protein, reported with the most common genes and DNA among its rows. The sample yields tens of thousands of distinct CDR3 sequences; over 5.5% were counted once. The ten largest account for approximately 2.9% of the sample. The sample here was PBMCs, taken at surgery. The receptors were sampled from a female donor with early-stage non-small cell lung cancer.

There are many counts of this clonotype. The genes are TRBV7-2 and TRBJ2-4; D unclear. CDR3 length equals 14 residues. Per the germline V gene, CDR1 is SGHTA and CDR2 is FQGNSA. The V and J ends lost 0 bases and 9 bases respectively, with 12 bases between them. This CDR3 reads CASSLARTAGIQYF. CDR3 DNA sequence: TGTGCCAGCAGCTTAGCCCGGACCGCTGGCATTCAGTACTTC.

The rearrangement links TRBV7-2 to TRBJ1-2, with 10 bases lining up with TRBD1. From germline, CDR1 is SGHTA and CDR2 FQGNSA. The CDR3 extends over 16 amino acids. Germline trimming cut 4 bases from V and 3 bases from J; bases unmatched to any gene: 8. CDR3 protein: CASSSQRGTGDYGYTF. As DNA, the CDR3 is TGTGCCAGCAGCTCCCAACGCGGGACAGGGGACTATGGCTACACCTTC.

This clonotype occurred many times. The V gene is TRBV2, the J gene TRBJ1-5, with a possible D match to TRBD1 (5 bases). The CDR3 covers 14 residues. The germline gives CDR1 SNHLY, CDR2 FYNNEI. Trimming left V 2 bases short and J 6 bases short, with 11 bases between. As DNA, the CDR3 is TGTGCCAGCAGTGAATGGGGGTTTGGTCAGCCCCAGCATTTT. Residues: CASSEWGFGQPQHF.

This clonotype was recorded many times. The genes are TRBV19 and TRBJ2-5, with D possibly TRBD2 on 6 matching bases. The CDR3 runs 15 residues. Trimming stripped 3 bases from V and 1 base from J, with 12 bases between. CDR1 is LNHDA and CDR2 is SQIVND in the germline V gene (reference sequence). This CDR3 reads CASSIMGGFQETQYF. The CDR3 DNA follows: TGTGCCAGTAGTATCATGGGAGGTTTCCAAGAGACCCAGTACTTC.

The rearrangement links TRBV5-1 to TRBJ1-1; D not certain. The CDR3 is made up of 15 amino acids. Trimming pared 3 bases from V and 1 base from J, leaving 13 bases between. CDR1 is SGHRS and CDR2 is YFSETQ in the germline V gene. The CDR3 DNA is TGCGCCAGCAGCTCCTCGGGAGGAGCGAACACTGAAGCTTTCTTT. As protein: CASSSSGGANTEAFF.

The chain combines TRBV28 with TRBJ2-2; no definite D call. V lost 7 bases and J lost 1, with 10 bases in between. This CDR3 contains 14 residues. Per germline, CDR1 MDHEN and CDR2 SYDVKM. This CDR3 reads CASTLGRNTGELFF. In DNA, the CDR3 is TGTGCCAGCACTTTGGGTAGGAACACCGGGGAGCTGTTTTTT. The complete variable domain, with remaining parts taken from reference TRBV28 and TRBJ2-2, reads DVKVTQSSRYLVKRTGEKVFLECVQDMDHENMFWYRQDPGLGLRLIYFSYDVKMKEKGDIPEGYSVSREKKERFSLILESASTNQTSMYLCASTLGRNTGELFFGEGSRLTVL.

This clonotype has a count of ten or more. The chain couples TRBV7-8 to TRBJ2-5; tentatively, D is TRBD2 (5 bases). The V end lost 8 bases, the J end lost 3 bases, and 13 bases lay between the germline ends. CDR3 size: 13 residues. Germline assignment: CDR1 SGHVS and CDR2 FQNEAQ. CDR3 sequence: CASELLTKETQYF. DNA of the CDR3: TGTGCCAGCGAACTATTGACTAAAGAGACCCAGTACTTC. The complete variable domain, with remaining parts taken from reference TRBV7-8 and TRBJ2-5, reads GAGVSQSPRYKVAKRGQDVALRCDPISGHVSLFWYQQALGQGPEFLTYFQNEAQLDKSGLPSDRFFAERPEGSVSTLKIQRTQQEDSAVYLCASELLTKETQYFGPGTRLLVL.

This clonotype showed up just a few times. The chain has TRBV20-1 and TRBJ1-2; possible D gene TRBD1, 6 bases. The V and J ends lost 3 bases and 1 base respectively, with 15 bases between them. The CDR3 length is 15 residues. CDR1 and CDR2 from the germline V gene are DFQATT and SNEGSKA (reference sequence). The CDR3 loop reads CSASPRQGYNYGYTF. The CDR3 DNA reads TGCAGTGCTAGCCCCAGGCAGGGGTATAACTATGGCTACACCTTC.

This clonotype was detected ten times or more. The chain couples TRBV5-1 to TRBJ1-2, with 8 nucleotides matching TRBD1. The CDR3 is 13 residues long. Losses at the gene ends were 4 bases for V and 6 bases for J; bases not matched to a gene: 5. The germline V gene encodes CDR1 SGHRS and CDR2 YFSETQ. CDR3 sequence reads: CASSLRGQDGYTF. The CDR3 coding sequence is TGCGCCAGCAGCCTCAGGGGGCAAGATGGCTACACCTTC. The full variable domain, in which reference TRBV5-1 and TRBJ1-2 provide the parts outside the CDR3, is KAGVTQTPRYLIKTRGQQVTLSCSPISGHRSVSWYQQTPGQGLQFLFEYFSETQRNKGNFPGRFSGRQFSNSRSEMNVSTLELGDSALYLCASSLRGQDGYTFGSGTRLTVV.

Details on this clonotype: Sequence at one end of the junction differs from germline and may be a read error. This chain connects TRBV20-1 to TRBJ2-5; 9 bases are a match to TRBD2. The CDR3 spans 16 residues. The germline V gene encodes CDR1 DFQATT and CDR2 SNEGSKA (reference sequence). The CDR3 sequence: CGAPLASAGGPLTQYF. The CDR3 coding sequence is TGCGGTGCTCCACTGGCCTCAGCGGGGGGCCCTCTGACCCAGTACTTC.

This clonotype was recorded at least ten times. The rearrangement links TRBV6-5 to TRBJ2-2, with D perhaps TRBD2 (6 bases). Germline V gene sequence: CDR1 MNHEY, CDR2 SVGAGI. The V and J ends lost 0 bases and 1 base respectively, with 15 bases between them. This CDR3 is 18 amino acids long. Here the CDR3 reads CASSYSLLGRGNTGELFF. In DNA, the CDR3 is TGTGCCAGCAGTTACTCCCTTCTTGGGCGGGGGAACACCGGGGAGCTGTTTTTT.

This clonotype has a count of ten or more. The chain links TRBV20-1 to TRBJ1-1; D gene uncertain. V lost 1 base and J 0 bases, leaving 6 bases between the germline ends. Germline assignment: CDR1 DFQATT and CDR2 SNEGSKA (reference sequence). This CDR3 spans 13 amino acids. The CDR3 DNA reads as TGCAGTGCTAGAGTCAAACTGAACACTGAAGCTTTCTTT. Amino acid sequence: CSARVKLNTEAFF.

About this clonotype: A much larger clone sits a single nucleotide away, making a read error possible. V and J are TRBV2 and TRBJ2-3; perhaps TRBD1 as D (6 bases). Germline CDR1 reads SNHLY; CDR2 reads FYNNEI. There are 13 residues in the CDR3. The CDR3 coding sequence is TGTGTCAGCCGGGACACGGGAAAGGATACGCAGTATTTT. Its translation is CVSRDTGKDTQYF.

At least ten counts were recorded for this clonotype. The germline gene is not matched at one end of the junction; a read error may be the cause. The chain uses TRBV4-3 and TRBJ2-5, with 7 bases matching TRBD1. The CDR3 runs to 15 residues. Germline V gene lookup returns CDR1 LGHNA and CDR2 YSLEER. CDR3: CASSQEGGSPGSPSF. CDR3 coding DNA: TGCGCCAGCAGCCAAGAAGGGGGCAGCCCGGGATCTCCGTCCTTC.

This clonotype has at least ten counts. This sequence joins TRBV5-1 and TRBJ2-2; no definite D call. The V and J ends lost 0 bases and 2 bases respectively, with 5 bases between them. The germline V gene has CDR1 SGHRS and CDR2 YFSETQ. This CDR3 is 14 amino acids long. DNA for the CDR3: TGCGCCAGCAGCTTGGATACCAACACCGGGGAGCTGTTTTTT. It is translated as CASSLDTNTGELFF.